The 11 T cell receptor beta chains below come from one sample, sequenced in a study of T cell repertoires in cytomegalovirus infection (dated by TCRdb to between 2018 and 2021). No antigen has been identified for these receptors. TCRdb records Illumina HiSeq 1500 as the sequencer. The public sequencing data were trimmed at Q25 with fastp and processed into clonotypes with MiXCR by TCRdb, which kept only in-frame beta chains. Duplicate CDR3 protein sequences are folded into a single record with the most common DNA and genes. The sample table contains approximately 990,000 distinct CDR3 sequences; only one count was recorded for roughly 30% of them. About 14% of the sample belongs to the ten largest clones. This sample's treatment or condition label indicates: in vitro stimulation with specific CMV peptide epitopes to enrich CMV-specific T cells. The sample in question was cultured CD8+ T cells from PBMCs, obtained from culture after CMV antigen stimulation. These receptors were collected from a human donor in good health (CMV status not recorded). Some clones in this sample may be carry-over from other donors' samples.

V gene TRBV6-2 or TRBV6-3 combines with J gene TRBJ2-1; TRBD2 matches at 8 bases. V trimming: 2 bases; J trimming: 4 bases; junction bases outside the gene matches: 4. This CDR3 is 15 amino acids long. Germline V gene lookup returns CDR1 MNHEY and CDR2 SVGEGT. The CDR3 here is CASSYRRGGYNEQFF. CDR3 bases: TGTGCCAGCAGTTACAGACGCGGGGGGTACAATGAGCAGTTCTTC.

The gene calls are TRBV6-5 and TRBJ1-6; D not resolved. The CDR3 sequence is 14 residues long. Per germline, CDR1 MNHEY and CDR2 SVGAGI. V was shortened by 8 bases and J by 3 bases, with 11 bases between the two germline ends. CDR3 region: CASGVQDYNSPLHF. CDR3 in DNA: TGTGCCAGCGGAGTGCAAGACTATAATTCACCCCTCCACTTT.

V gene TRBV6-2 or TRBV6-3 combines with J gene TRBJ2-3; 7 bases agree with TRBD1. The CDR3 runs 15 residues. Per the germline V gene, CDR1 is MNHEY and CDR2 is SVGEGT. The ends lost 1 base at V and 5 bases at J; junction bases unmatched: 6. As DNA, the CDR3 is TGTGCCAGCAGTTACTACACAGGGGTGCGAGATACGCAGTATTTT. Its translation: CASSYYTGVRDTQYF.

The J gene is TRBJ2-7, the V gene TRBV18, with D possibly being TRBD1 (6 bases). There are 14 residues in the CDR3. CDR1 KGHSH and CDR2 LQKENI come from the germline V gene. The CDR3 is CVSSQVGAGYEQYV. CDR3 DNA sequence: TGTGTCAGCTCCCAGGTGGGGGCCGGCTACGAGCAGTACGTC.

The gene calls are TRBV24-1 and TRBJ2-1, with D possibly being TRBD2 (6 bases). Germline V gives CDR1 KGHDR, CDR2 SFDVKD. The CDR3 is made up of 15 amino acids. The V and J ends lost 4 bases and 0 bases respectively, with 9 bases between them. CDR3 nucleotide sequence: TGTGCCACCAGTGACCGGGGGAGCTCCTACAATGAGCAGTTCTTC. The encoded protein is CATSDRGSSYNEQFF.

The CDR3 loop reads CASSQITGVEYGGELFF. The CDR3 coding sequence is TGTGCCAGCAGCCAGATAACAGGGGTCGAATACGGCGGGGAGCTGTTTTTT. This chain joins TRBV14 and TRBJ2-2, with 7 positions matching TRBD1. This CDR3 contains 17 residues. The germline CDR1 and CDR2 sequences are SGHDN and FVKESK. Germline trimming cut 3 bases from V and 7 bases from J; bases unmatched to any gene: 14.

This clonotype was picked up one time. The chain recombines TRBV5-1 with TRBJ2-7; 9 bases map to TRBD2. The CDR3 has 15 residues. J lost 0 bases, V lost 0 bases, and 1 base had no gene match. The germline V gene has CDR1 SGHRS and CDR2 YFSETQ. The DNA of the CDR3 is TGCGCCAGCAGCTTGGGAGCGGGGGGCTCCTACGAGCAGTACTTC. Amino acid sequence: CASSLGAGGSYEQYF.

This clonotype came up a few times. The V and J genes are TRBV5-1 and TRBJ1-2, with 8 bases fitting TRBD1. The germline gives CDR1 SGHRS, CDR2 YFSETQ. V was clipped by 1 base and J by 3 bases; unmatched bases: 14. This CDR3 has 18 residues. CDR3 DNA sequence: TGCGCCAGCAGCTTGTATCGGACAGGGTTTTTGAGGTACTATGGCTACACCTTC. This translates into CASSLYRTGFLRYYGYTF.

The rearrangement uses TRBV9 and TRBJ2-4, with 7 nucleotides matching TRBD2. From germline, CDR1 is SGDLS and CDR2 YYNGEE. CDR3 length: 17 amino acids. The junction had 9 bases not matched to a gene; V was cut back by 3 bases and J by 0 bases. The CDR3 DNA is TGTGCCAGCAGCGGAGGGAGGGCCGGCCTAGCCAAAAACATTCAGTACTTC. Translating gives CASSGGRAGLAKNIQYF.

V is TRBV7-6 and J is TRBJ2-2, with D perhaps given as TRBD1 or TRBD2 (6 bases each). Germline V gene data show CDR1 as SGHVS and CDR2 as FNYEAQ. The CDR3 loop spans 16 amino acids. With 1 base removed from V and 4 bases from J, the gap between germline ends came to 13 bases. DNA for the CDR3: TGTGCCAGCAGCTTAGGACCGGGGGCGGGCACCGGGGAGCTGTTTTTT. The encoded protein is CASSLGPGAGTGELFF. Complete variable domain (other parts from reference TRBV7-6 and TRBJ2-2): GAGVSQSPRYKVTKRGQDVALRCDPISGHVSLYWYRQALGQGPEFLTYFNYEAQQDKSGLPNDRFSAERPEGSISTLTIQRTEQRDSAMYRCASSLGPGAGTGELFFGEGSRLTVL.

CDR3 in DNA: TGTGCCAGCAGCTTTGGGACGGCCGGGACTGAAGCTTTCTTT. Translated, it gives CASSFGTAGTEAFF. The chain employs TRBV7-4 and TRBJ1-1, with D possibly matching TRBD1 (5 bases). Germline CDR1 and CDR2: SGHVT and SQSDAQ. The CDR3 totals 14 residues. V dropped 3 bases and J dropped 5 bases, with 13 bases sitting between them.